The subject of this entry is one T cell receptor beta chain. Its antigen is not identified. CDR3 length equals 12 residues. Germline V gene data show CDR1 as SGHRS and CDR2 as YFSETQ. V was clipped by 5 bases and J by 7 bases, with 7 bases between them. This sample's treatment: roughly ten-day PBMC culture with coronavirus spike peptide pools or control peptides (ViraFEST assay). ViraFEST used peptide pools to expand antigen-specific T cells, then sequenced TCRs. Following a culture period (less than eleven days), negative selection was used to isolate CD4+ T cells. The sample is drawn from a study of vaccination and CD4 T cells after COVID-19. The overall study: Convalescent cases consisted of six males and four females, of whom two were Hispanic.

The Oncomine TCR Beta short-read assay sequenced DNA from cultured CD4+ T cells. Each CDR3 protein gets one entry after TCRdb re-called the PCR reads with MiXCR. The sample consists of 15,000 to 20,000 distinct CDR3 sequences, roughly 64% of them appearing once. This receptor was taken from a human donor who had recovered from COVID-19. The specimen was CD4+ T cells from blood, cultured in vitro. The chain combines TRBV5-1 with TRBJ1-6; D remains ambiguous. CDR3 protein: CASRRENSPLHF. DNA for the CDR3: TGCGCCAGCAGGCGGGAAAATTCACCCCTCCACTTT.